A single sample gave rise to the 11 T cell receptor beta chains below, sequenced in a study of vaccination effects on CD4 cells after COVID-19. Clones were read by immunoSEQ multiplex PCR, and TCRdb kept only the in-frame ones, dropping some. The sample lists roughly 35,000 clones, roughly 73% occurring once. Peptide-pool stimulation followed by sequencing identified expanded antigen-specific CD4+ clonotypes in the ViraFEST assay. Upon completion of under eleven days in culture, CD4+ T cells were isolated. Neither prior SARS-CoV-2 infection nor positive nucleocapsid antibodies were present in the vaccine recipients. No antigen is known for these receptors. The source was CD4+ T cells from PBMCs cultured with HCoV-OC43 spike peptides, collected before COVID-19 vaccination. The sample's subset: HCoV-OC43 spike overlapping peptide pool stimulation. These TCRs come from a human donor who received a COVID-19 vaccine.

The gene calls are TRBV2 and TRBJ2-3, with TRBD1 identical over 8 bases. With 7 bases clipped from V and 1 base from J, the junction kept 4 bases outside the gene matches. Germline V gene data show CDR1 as SNHLY and CDR2 as FYNNEI. There are 14 residues in the CDR3. The DNA for the CDR3 is TGTGCCAGCAATGGACAGGGTGGCACAGATACGCAGTATTTT. Translation: CASNGQGGTDTQYF.

This chain connects TRBV23-1 to TRBJ1-5; 7 positions agree with TRBD1. TRBV23-1 qualifies as an ORF whose function is uncertain. V shed 3 bases, J shed 2 bases, and the junction held 7 bases outside the gene matches. CDR3 length: 16 amino acids. The CDR3 DNA reads as TGCGCCAGCAGTCAGAACAGGGGCCCTCGCAATCAGCCCCAGCATTTT. The encoded protein is CASSQNRGPRNQPQHF.

The CDR3 DNA sequence: TGTGCCACCAGTTTATTCTCAAGGGCGGCAGCTCTGAACACTGAAGCTTTCTTT. Protein sequence: CATSLFSRAAALNTEAFF. The gene calls are TRBV24-1 and TRBJ1-1, with no clear D. The CDR3 totals 18 residues. Trimming cost V 6 bases and J 0 bases, with 22 bases left between them. Germline CDR1 and CDR2: KGHDR and SFDVKD.

V usage is TRBV6-5 and J usage is TRBJ2-1; D might be TRBD1 or TRBD2, each matching 5 bases. Germline assignment: CDR1 MNHEY and CDR2 SVGAGI. This CDR3 comprises 13 residues. V shed 0 bases and J shed 10 bases, with 10 bases lying between them. CDR3 nucleotide sequence: TGTGCCAGCAGTTACTCGTGGGGGAGCGAGCAGTTCTTC. Its translation: CASSYSWGSEQFF.

V and J are TRBV11-2 and TRBJ2-1; 7 nucleotides agree with TRBD2. V lost 6 bases to trimming and J lost 8 bases; unmatched junction nucleotides: 7. Germline V gene lookup returns CDR1 SGHAT and CDR2 FQNNGV. The CDR3 extends over 13 amino acids. The CDR3 is CASRGGGYDEQFF. CDR3 DNA sequence: TGTGCCAGCAGGGGGGGAGGGTATGATGAGCAGTTCTTC. Together with reference TRBV11-2 and TRBJ2-1, the CDR3 gives the full variable domain: EAGVAQSPRYKIIEKRQSVAFWCNPISGHATLYWYQQILGQGPKLLIQFQNNGVVDDSQLPKDRFSAERLKGVDSTLKIQPAKLEDSAVYLCASRGGGYDEQFFGPGTRLTVL.

The chain employs TRBV5-1 and TRBJ2-3, with a weak D call TRBD2 (6 bases). Germline V CDR1 and CDR2: SGHRS, YFSETQ. CDR3 length: 15 amino acids. Trimming removed 0 bases at V and 2 bases at J, with 10 bases between. The CDR3 spells CASSLEGTFTDTQYF. DNA of the CDR3: TGCGCCAGCAGCTTGGAAGGGACTTTCACAGATACGCAGTATTTT.

The J gene is TRBJ2-7, the V gene TRBV2; 10 positions match TRBD1. This CDR3 region has 14 residues. The V gene end was trimmed by 7 bases and the J gene end by 5 bases; junction bases not matched to a gene: 8. Germline assignment: CDR1 SNHLY and CDR2 FYNNEI. The CDR3 region has the DNA TGTGCCAGCAAGGACAGGACAGGGGGGGACGAGCAGTACTTC. Its translation: CASKDRTGGDEQYF.

The rearrangement uses TRBV2 and TRBJ1-5; D is undetermined. CDR3 size: 12 residues. The germline V gene has CDR1 SNHLY and CDR2 FYNNEI. V was pared by 8 bases and J by 5 bases, with 10 bases between. CDR3 residues: CASPTRDQPQHF. CDR3 bases: TGTGCCAGCCCTACGCGGGATCAGCCCCAGCATTTT.

The chain employs TRBV6-5 and TRBJ2-1; 7 nucleotides match TRBD1. The CDR3 sequence is 12 residues long. Germline CDR1 is MNHEY and CDR2 is SVGAGI. J lost 7 bases, V lost 7 bases, and 4 bases had no gene match. The CDR3 nucleotides are TGTGCCAGCACCCTACAGGGGAATGAGCAGTTCTTC. Translated, it gives CASTLQGNEQFF.

This chain connects TRBV6-5 to TRBJ1-6, with D hard to call. The length of the CDR3 is 13 residues. Trimming took off 8 bases at V and 5 bases at J, with 10 bases between the two ends. CDR1 and CDR2 (germline): MNHEY, SVGAGI. CDR3 nucleotide sequence: TGTGCCAGCGATGAGACAAATAATTCACCCCTCCACTTT. Amino acids: CASDETNNSPLHF.

The gene calls are TRBV5-1 and TRBJ2-7; tentative D call: TRBD2 (5 bases). V was shortened by 1 base and J by 0 bases, with 8 bases between the two germline ends. This CDR3 is built from 14 residues. Looked up from germline, CDR1 is SGHRS and CDR2 is YFSETQ. CDR3 bases: TGCGCCAGCAGCTTGTTGGCGGGCTCCTACGAGCAGTACTTC. Translation: CASSLLAGSYEQYF.